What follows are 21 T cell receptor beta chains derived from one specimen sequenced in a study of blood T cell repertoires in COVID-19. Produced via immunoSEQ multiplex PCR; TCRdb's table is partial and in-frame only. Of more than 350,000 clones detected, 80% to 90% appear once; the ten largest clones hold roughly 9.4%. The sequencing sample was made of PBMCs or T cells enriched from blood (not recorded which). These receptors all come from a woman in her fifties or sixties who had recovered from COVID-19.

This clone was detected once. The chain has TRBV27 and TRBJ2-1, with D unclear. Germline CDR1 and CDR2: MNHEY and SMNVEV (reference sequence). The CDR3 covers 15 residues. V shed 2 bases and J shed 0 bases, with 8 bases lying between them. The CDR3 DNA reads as TGTGCCAGCAGTTTAGGGCCAGACTCCTACAATGAGCAGTTCTTC. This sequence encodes CASSLGPDSYNEQFF.

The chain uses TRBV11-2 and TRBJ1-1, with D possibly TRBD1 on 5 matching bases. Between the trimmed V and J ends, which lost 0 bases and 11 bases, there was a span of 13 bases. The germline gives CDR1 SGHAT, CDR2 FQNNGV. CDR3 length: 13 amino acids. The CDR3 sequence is CASSLDRVKGAFF. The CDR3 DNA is TGTGCCAGCAGCTTAGATCGAGTGAAGGGGGCTTTCTTT.

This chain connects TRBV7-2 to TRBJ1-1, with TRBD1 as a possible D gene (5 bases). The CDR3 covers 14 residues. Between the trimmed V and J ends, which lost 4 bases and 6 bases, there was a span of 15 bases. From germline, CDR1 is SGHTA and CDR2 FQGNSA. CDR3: CASSSGSRWAEAFF. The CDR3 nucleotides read TGTGCCAGCAGCTCAGGGTCCCGTTGGGCTGAAGCTTTCTTT.

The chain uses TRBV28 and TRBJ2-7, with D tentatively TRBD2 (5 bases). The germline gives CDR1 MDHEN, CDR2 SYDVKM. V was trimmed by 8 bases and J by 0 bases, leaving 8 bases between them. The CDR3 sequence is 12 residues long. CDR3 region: CASRRASYEQYF. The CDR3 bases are TGTGCCAGCCGGCGGGCCTCCTACGAGCAGTACTTC.

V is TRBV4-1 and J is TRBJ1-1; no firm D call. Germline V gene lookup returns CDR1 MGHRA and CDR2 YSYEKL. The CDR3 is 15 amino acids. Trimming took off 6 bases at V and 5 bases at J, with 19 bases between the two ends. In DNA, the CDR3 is TGCGCCAGCAGGCTTCACCAGGCCAGGCATACTGAAGCTTTCTTT. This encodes CASRLHQARHTEAFF.

Here the CDR3 reads CASSAGTAKNEKLFF. DNA for the CDR3: TGCGCCAGCAGCGCGGGGACAGCGAAAAATGAAAAACTGTTTTTT. This chain joins TRBV5-1 and TRBJ1-4, with 7 bases aligning to TRBD1. Trimming removed 4 bases from V and 5 bases from J; junction bases left unmatched: 8. CDR1 is SGHRS and CDR2 is YFSETQ in the germline V gene. This CDR3 is built from 15 residues.

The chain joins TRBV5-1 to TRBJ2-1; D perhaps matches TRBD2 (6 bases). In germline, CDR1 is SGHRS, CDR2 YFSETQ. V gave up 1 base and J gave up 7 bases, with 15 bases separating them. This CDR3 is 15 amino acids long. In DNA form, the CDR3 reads TGCGCCAGCAGCTTGACGGCGGGGCGACGGAATGAGCAGTTCTTC. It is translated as CASSLTAGRRNEQFF.

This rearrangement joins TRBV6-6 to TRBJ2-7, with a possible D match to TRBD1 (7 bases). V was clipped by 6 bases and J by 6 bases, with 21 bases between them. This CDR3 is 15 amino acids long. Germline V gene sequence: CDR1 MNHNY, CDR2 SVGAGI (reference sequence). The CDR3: CASREELRGVTEQYF. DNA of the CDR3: TGTGCCAGCAGAGAAGAGCTCAGGGGGGTGACCGAGCAGTACTTC.

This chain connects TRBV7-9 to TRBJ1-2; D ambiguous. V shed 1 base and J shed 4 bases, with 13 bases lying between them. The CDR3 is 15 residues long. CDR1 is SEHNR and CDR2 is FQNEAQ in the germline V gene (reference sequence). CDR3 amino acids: CASSLERPRSYGYTF. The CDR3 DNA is TGTGCCAGCAGCTTAGAGCGGCCCCGATCCTATGGCTACACCTTC.

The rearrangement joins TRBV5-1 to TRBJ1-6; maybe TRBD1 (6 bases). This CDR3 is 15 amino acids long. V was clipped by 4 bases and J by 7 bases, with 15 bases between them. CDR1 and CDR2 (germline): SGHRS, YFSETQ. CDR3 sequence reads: CASSPDSDLNSPLHF. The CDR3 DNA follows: TGCGCCAGCAGCCCGGACAGCGACTTAAATTCACCCCTCCACTTT.

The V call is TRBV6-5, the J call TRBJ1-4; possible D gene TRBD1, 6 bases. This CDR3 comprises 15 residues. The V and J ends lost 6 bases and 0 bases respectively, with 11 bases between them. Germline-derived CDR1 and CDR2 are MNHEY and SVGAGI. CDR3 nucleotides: TGTGCCAGCAGAGGGGGACGGTCAACTAATGAAAAACTGTTTTTT. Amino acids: CASRGGRSTNEKLFF.

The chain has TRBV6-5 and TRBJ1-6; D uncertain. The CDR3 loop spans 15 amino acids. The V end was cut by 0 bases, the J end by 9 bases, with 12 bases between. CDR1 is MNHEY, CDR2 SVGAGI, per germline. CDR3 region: CASSYSRFVGSPLHF. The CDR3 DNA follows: TGTGCCAGCAGTTACTCGAGGTTCGTAGGTTCACCCCTCCACTTT.

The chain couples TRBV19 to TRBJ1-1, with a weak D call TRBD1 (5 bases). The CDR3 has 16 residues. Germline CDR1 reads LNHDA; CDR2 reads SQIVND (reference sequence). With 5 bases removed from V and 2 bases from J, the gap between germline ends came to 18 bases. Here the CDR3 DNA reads TGTGCCAGTAGTCCGATACTCGACAGCCTTAACACTGAAGCTTTCTTT. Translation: CASSPILDSLNTEAFF.

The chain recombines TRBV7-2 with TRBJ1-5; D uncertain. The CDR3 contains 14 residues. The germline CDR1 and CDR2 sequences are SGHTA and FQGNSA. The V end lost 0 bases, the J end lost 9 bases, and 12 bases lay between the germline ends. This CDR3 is CASSLAPNSGPQHF. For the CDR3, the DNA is TGTGCCAGCAGCTTAGCTCCAAACTCCGGGCCCCAGCATTTT.

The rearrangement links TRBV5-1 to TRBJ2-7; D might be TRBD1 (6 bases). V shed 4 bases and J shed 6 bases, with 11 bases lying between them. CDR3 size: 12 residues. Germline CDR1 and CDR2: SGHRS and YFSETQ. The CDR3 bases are TGCGCCAGCAGCCTCTCAGGGGTCGAGCAGTACTTC. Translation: CASSLSGVEQYF. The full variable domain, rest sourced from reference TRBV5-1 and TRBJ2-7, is KAGVTQTPRYLIKTRGQQVTLSCSPISGHRSVSWYQQTPGQGLQFLFEYFSETQRNKGNFPGRFSGRQFSNSRSEMNVSTLELGDSALYLCASSLSGVEQYFGPGTRLTVT.

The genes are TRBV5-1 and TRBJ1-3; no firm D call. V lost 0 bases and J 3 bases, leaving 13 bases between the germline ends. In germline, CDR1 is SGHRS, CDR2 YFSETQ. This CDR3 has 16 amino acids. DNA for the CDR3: TGCGCCAGCAGCTTGGAGGCCGCTTCGGGTGGAAACACCATATATTTT. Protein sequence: CASSLEAASGGNTIYF.

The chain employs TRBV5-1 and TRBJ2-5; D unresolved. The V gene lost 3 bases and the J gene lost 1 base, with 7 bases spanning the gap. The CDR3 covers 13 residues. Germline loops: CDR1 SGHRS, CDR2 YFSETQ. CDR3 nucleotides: TGCGCCAGCAGCTCACAGACCCAAGAGACCCAGTACTTC. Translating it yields CASSSQTQETQYF.

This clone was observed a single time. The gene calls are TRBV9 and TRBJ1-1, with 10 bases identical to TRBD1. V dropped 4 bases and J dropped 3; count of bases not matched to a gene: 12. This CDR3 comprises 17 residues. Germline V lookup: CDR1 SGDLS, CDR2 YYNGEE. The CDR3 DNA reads TGTGCCAGCAGCTCAAGACAGGGGGCTCTTGTAGACACTGAAGCTTTCTTT. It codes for CASSSRQGALVDTEAFF.

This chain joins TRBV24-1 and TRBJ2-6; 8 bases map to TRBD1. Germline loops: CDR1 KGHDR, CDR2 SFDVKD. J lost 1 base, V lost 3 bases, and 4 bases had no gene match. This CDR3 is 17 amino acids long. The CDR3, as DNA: TGTGCCACCAGTGATCCTCAGGGGGCTTCTGGGGCCAACGTCCTGACTTTC. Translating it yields CATSDPQGASGANVLTF.

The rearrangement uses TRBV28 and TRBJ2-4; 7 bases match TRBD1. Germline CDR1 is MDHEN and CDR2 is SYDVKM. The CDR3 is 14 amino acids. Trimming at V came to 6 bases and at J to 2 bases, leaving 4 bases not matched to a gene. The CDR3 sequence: CASSPTGTKNIQYF. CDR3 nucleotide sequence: TGTGCCAGCAGCCCGACAGGGACCAAAAACATTCAGTACTTC.

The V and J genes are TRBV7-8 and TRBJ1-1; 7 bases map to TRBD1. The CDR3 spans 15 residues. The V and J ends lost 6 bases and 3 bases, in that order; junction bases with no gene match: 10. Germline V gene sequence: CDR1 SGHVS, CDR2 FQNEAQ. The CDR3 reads CASRSYQGEDTEAFF. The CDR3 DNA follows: TGTGCCAGCAGATCCTATCAGGGGGAGGACACTGAAGCTTTCTTT.